Presented here are 25 T cell receptor beta chains from one specimen sequenced in a study of CD8 T cells in ankylosing spondylitis. Whole-study results and caveats: Among TCR beta sequences, a motif of roughly 8 highly homologous variants appeared characteristic of ankylosing spondylitis blood.

Each CDR3 protein gets one entry after TCRdb re-called the 5' RACE reads with MiXCR. The sample lists 500,000 to 550,000 distinct CDR3 sequences, 9.5% to 15% occurring once. What these receptors recognize is not known. The sample was blood, either unsorted or a sorted T cell fraction (not recorded which). The receptor set was obtained from a male donor with ankylosing spondylitis.

A few counts support this clonotype. The chain recombines TRBV5-5 with TRBJ1-5; 8 bases are shared with TRBD1. The CDR3 contains 18 residues. Germline V gene data show CDR1 as SGHKS and CDR2 as YYEKEE (reference sequence). V dropped 4 bases and J dropped 2; count of bases not matched to a gene: 14. The CDR3 is CASSGGTGVSSRNQPQHF. The DNA for the CDR3 is TGTGCCAGCAGCGGCGGGACAGGTGTTTCAAGTCGCAATCAGCCCCAGCATTTT.

This chain uses TRBV12-3 or TRBV12-4 with TRBJ1-2; TRBD1 matches 10 bases. After removal of 6 bases from V and 5 bases from J, the junction contained 3 bases not matched to a gene. The CDR3 totals 13 residues. CDR3 residues: CASSPDRGYGYTF. The DNA for the CDR3 is TGTGCCAGCAGCCCGGACAGGGGGTATGGCTACACCTTC.

This clonotype showed up just a few times. The chain is built from TRBV7-9 and TRBJ2-7; 9 bases align to TRBD2. This CDR3 comprises 13 residues. Germline V gene data show CDR1 as SEHNR and CDR2 as FQNEAQ (reference sequence). The trim removed 5 bases at V and 6 bases at J, leaving 5 bases unmatched. DNA for the CDR3: TGTGCCAGCAGCACCGGGACTAGCAGCGAGCAGTACGTC. Translated: CASSTGTSSEQYV.

J is TRBJ2-1 and V is TRBV5-1; 11 positions agree with TRBD2. The CDR3 is 15 residues long. The V and J ends lost 4 bases and 7 bases, in that order; junction bases with no gene match: 7. Germline assignment: CDR1 SGHRS and CDR2 YFSETQ. CDR3 in amino acids: CASSGGLAAPNEQFF. CDR3 bases: TGCGCCAGCAGCGGGGGACTAGCGGCTCCTAATGAGCAGTTCTTC.

There are many counts of this clonotype. The CDR3 sequence is CASSLVQGVHEQFF. The CDR3 coding sequence is TGTGCCAGCAGTTTAGTACAGGGGGTTCATGAGCAGTTCTTC. The chain recombines TRBV12-3 or TRBV12-4 with TRBJ2-1, with 8 bases aligning to TRBD1. Trimming at V came to 1 base and at J to 8 bases, leaving 4 bases not matched to a gene. The length of the CDR3 is 14 residues.

This clonotype occurred a few times. The V call is TRBV11-2, the J call TRBJ2-3; 14 nucleotides align to TRBD2. The V segment lost 5 bases and the J segment 3 bases; nucleotides outside the gene matches: 13. This CDR3 contains 19 residues. CDR1 is SGHAT, CDR2 FQNNGV, per germline. CDR3 in DNA: TGTGCCAGCAGCGAGGGACTAGCGGGAGCGGGGGAGGCGACAGATACGCAGTATTTT. This codes for CASSEGLAGAGEATDTQYF. Combining the CDR3 with reference TRBV11-2 and TRBJ2-3 gives the whole variable domain EAGVAQSPRYKIIEKRQSVAFWCNPISGHATLYWYQQILGQGPKLLIQFQNNGVVDDSQLPKDRFSAERLKGVDSTLKIQPAKLEDSAVYLCASSEGLAGAGEATDTQYFGPGTRLTVL.

This clonotype was counted a few times. The chain recombines TRBV5-1 with TRBJ2-1; D is uncertain. The germline V gene encodes CDR1 SGHRS and CDR2 YFSETQ. The germline V and J ends were trimmed by 0 bases and 8 bases, with 15 bases remaining between them. This CDR3 comprises 15 residues. CDR3 sequence reads: CASSLAVPTVDEQFF. In DNA, the CDR3 is TGCGCCAGCAGCTTGGCGGTCCCGACTGTCGATGAGCAGTTCTTC.

In this sample, this clonotype turned up many times. The chain combines TRBV20-1 with TRBJ2-5; D is possibly TRBD2 (5 bases). With 2 bases removed from V and 1 base from J, the gap between germline ends came to 8 bases. This CDR3 spans 13 amino acids. Germline V gene sequence: CDR1 DFQATT, CDR2 SNEGSKA (reference sequence). As DNA, the CDR3 is TGCAGTGCTAGAAAAGCGGCCCAAGAGACCCAGTACTTC. Encoded protein: CSARKAAQETQYF.

V and J are TRBV20-1 and TRBJ2-1, with TRBD2 matching 7 bases. V lost 0 bases and J lost 1; bases outside the gene matches: 9. This CDR3 is 17 amino acids long. Germline values: CDR1 DFQATT, CDR2 SNEGSKA (reference sequence). CDR3 sequence reads: CSARDIAGRVSYNEQFF. The CDR3 DNA reads TGCAGTGCTAGAGATATTGCGGGGAGGGTTTCCTACAATGAGCAGTTCTTC.

There are many counts of this clonotype. The chain joins TRBV7-9 to TRBJ1-5; D gene ambiguous. Trimming cost V 1 base and J 5 bases, with 3 bases left between them. Germline loops: CDR1 SEHNR, CDR2 FQNEAQ (reference sequence). The CDR3 is 12 amino acids. The CDR3 protein is CASSLDDQPQHF. CDR3 sequence (DNA): TGTGCCAGCAGCTTAGATGATCAGCCCCAGCATTTT. The variable domain in full, completed from reference TRBV7-9 and TRBJ1-5, reads DTGVSQNPRHKITKRGQNVTFRCDPISEHNRLYWYRQTLGQGPEFLTYFQNEAQLEKSRLLSDRFSAERPKGSFSTLEIQRTEQGDSAMYLCASSLDDQPQHFGDGTRLSIL.

In its sample, this clonotype was seen a few times. The J gene is TRBJ2-5, the V gene TRBV10-2; unclear D gene. The V gene's germline CDR1 is WSHSY and CDR2 SAAADI. The CDR3 is 15 amino acids. Trimming took 5 bases from V and 3 from J, leaving 16 bases between them. CDR3 in amino acids: CASSSPGLPKETQYF. CDR3 in DNA: TGCGCCAGCAGTTCCCCGGGTCTACCAAAAGAGACCCAGTACTTC.

This clonotype showed up just once. This chain links TRBV6-1 with TRBJ1-2; D gene unclear. The V and J ends lost 6 bases and 5 bases respectively, with 16 bases between them. Germline CDR1 is MNHNS and CDR2 is SASEGT. The CDR3 sequence is 14 residues long. The CDR3 is CASRENSLLYGYTF. The CDR3, as DNA: TGTGCCAGCAGAGAAAACAGCCTACTATATGGCTACACCTTC.

This clonotype was counted ten times or more. The rearrangement links TRBV5-1 to TRBJ2-1, with unresolved D. CDR1 SGHRS and CDR2 YFSETQ come from the germline V gene. V lost 3 bases to trimming and J lost 0 bases, with 7 bases between them. This CDR3 comprises 14 residues. For the CDR3, the DNA is TGCGCCAGCAGCTCCCAGAGCTCCTACAATGAGCAGTTCTTC. Encoded protein: CASSSQSSYNEQFF.

This clonotype was observed at least ten times. The chain couples TRBV2 to TRBJ1-5; TRBD1 matches at 7 bases. The length of the CDR3 is 14 residues. Germline V CDR1 and CDR2: SNHLY, FYNNEI. V was pared by 4 bases and J by 5 bases, with 5 bases of the junction left unmatched. CDR3: CASSADTGDQPQHF. CDR3 bases: TGTGCCAGCAGTGCTGATACAGGGGATCAGCCCCAGCATTTT. The full variable domain, with the rest looked up from reference TRBV2 and TRBJ1-5, is EPEVTQTPSHQVTQMGQEVILRCVPISNHLYFYWYRQILGQKVEFLVSFYNNEISEKSEIFDDQFSVERPDGSNFTLKIRSTKLEDSAMYFCASSADTGDQPQHFGDGTRLSIL.

This clonotype has more than one count but fewer than ten. The chain links TRBV18 to TRBJ1-1; D remains ambiguous. Germline lookup yields CDR1 KGHSH and CDR2 LQKENI. Trimming removed 6 bases from V and 4 bases from J, with 9 bases in between. CDR3 size: 12 residues. CDR3 in amino acids: CASSQPGTEAFF. The CDR3 region has the DNA TGTGCCAGCTCGCAACCCGGCACTGAAGCTTTCTTT.

The chain is built from TRBV20-1 and TRBJ2-1; D is uncertain. The germline CDR1 and CDR2 sequences are DFQATT and SNEGSKA (reference sequence). The CDR3 is 15 residues long. The germline V and J ends were trimmed by 3 bases and 5 bases, with 17 bases remaining between them. CDR3 nucleotide sequence: TGCAGTGCTAGCGCAAATTCCGGGCCCCACAATGAGCAGTTCTTC. It specifies CSASANSGPHNEQFF.

This clonotype occurred a few times. The V call is TRBV5-6, the J call TRBJ1-6; no definite D call. V lost 5 bases and J lost 2, with 8 bases in between. The CDR3 extends over 14 amino acids. Germline-derived CDR1 and CDR2 are SGHDT and YYEEEE. CDR3 residues: CASSEAPYNSPLHF. For the CDR3, the DNA is TGTGCCAGCAGTGAAGCCCCCTATAATTCACCCCTCCACTTT.

This clonotype was recorded at least ten times. This sequence joins TRBV5-1 and TRBJ2-1; weak D call: TRBD1 (6 bases). Germline V gene lookup returns CDR1 SGHRS and CDR2 YFSETQ. Trimming took off 3 bases at V and 6 bases at J, with 13 bases between the two ends. The CDR3 consists of 14 residues. CDR3 DNA sequence: TGCGCCAGCAGCTCGACAGGAGGCGGCAATGAGCAGTTCTTC. Translation gives CASSSTGGGNEQFF.

There are many counts of this clonotype. Here the CDR3 reads CATSRQTGLTTEAFF. CDR3 bases: TGTGCCACCAGCAGACAGACAGGGTTGACCACTGAAGCTTTCTTT. This sequence joins TRBV15 and TRBJ1-1; 7 nucleotides agree with TRBD1. The junction had 7 bases not matched to a gene; V was cut back by 2 bases and J by 4 bases. The CDR3 totals 15 residues. The V gene's germline CDR1 is LNHNV and CDR2 YYDKDF (reference sequence).

The V gene is TRBV12-3 or TRBV12-4, the J gene TRBJ1-1, with unresolved D. There are 16 residues in the CDR3. Deletions cut 4 bases from V and 0 bases from J, with 15 bases between. The CDR3 protein is CASSSAGYFLNTEAFF. The CDR3 nucleotides read TGTGCCAGCAGTTCTGCAGGATATTTCCTGAACACTGAAGCTTTCTTT.

This clonotype has only a few counts. The chain carries TRBV5-4 and TRBJ2-1; 10 bases are shared with TRBD2. Looked up from germline, CDR1 is SGHNT and CDR2 is YYREEE (reference sequence). The V and J ends lost 2 bases and 8 bases, in that order; junction bases with no gene match: 10. This CDR3 has 16 amino acids. In DNA, the CDR3 is TGTGCCAGCAGCTTTGTCAGTGCTAGCGGGAGCTATGAGCAGTTCTTC. This translates into CASSFVSASGSYEQFF.

This clonotype was counted between two and nine times. The CDR3 here is CASSLTVFGSPAYEQYF. CDR3 nucleotide sequence: TGTGCCAGCAGCTTGACTGTTTTTGGCAGCCCAGCCTACGAGCAGTACTTC. The chain uses TRBV11-2 and TRBJ2-7; D is uncertain. The CDR3 consists of 17 residues. V shed 3 bases and J shed 2 bases, with 20 bases lying between them. In germline, CDR1 is SGHAT, CDR2 FQNNGV.

This clonotype was detected a few times. This sequence joins TRBV21-1 and TRBJ2-1; the table assigns TRBD2, which was not confirmed against the DNA. TRBV21-1 is flagged as a pseudogene. This CDR3 has 16 residues. This chain's CDR3 is CASSKEEGPSYNEQFF. The CDR3 DNA reads TGTGCCAGCAGCAAAGAAGAGGGCCCTAGTTACAATGAGCAGTTCTTC.

In its sample, this clonotype was seen a few times. The chain is built from TRBV5-1 and TRBJ2-1; TRBD2 matches at 12 bases. CDR1 and CDR2 (germline): SGHRS, YFSETQ. V lost 4 bases to trimming and J lost 7 bases; unmatched junction nucleotides: 3. This CDR3 comprises 14 residues. In nucleotides, the CDR3 is TGCGCCAGCAGCCCGACTAGCGGGAGTAATGAGCAGTTCTTC. Protein sequence: CASSPTSGSNEQFF.

This clonotype was observed a few times. The chain employs TRBV20-1 and TRBJ1-1; 7 positions match TRBD1. The CDR3 is 15 residues long. V shed 6 bases, J shed 0 bases, and the junction held 10 bases outside the gene matches. Germline V gene lookup returns CDR1 DFQATT and CDR2 SNEGSKA (reference sequence). Here the CDR3 DNA reads TGCAGTGCACCCGACAGGGCCAGAATGAACACTGAAGCTTTCTTT. This codes for CSAPDRARMNTEAFF.